Each of the 25 T cell receptor beta chains below was sequenced from the same sample in a study of low-dose radiotherapy and immunotherapy resistance in tumors. The TCRs were subjected to amplification over about 20 PCR cycles employing a constant-region primer in conjunction with a V-primer adapter. TCRdb called the reads again in MiXCR, with one record for every CDR3 protein. The table has under 60,000 distinct CDR3 sequences, 10% to 15% seen once. Time point defined: before trial treatment. Sequencing was performed on PBMCs, taken before treatment. The receptors were gathered from a female donor with ovarian cancer.

This clonotype was seen repeatedly, ten times or more. The chain uses TRBV12-3 or TRBV12-4 and TRBJ2-2, with a possible D match to TRBD2 (5 bases). Trimming pared 8 bases from V and 9 bases from J, leaving 16 bases between. The CDR3 is 13 residues long. The CDR3 bases are TGTGCCAGCGTCTGGGGAGCTGGCCGGGAGCTGTTTTTT. This encodes CASVWGAGRELFF.

This clonotype was counted many times. J is TRBJ2-7 and V is TRBV14; 10 bases agree with TRBD1. This CDR3 contains 15 residues. V trimming: 4 bases; J trimming: 3 bases; junction bases outside the gene matches: 6. Germline V lookup: CDR1 SGHDN, CDR2 FVKESK. The CDR3 nucleotides read TGTGCCAGCAGCCGGTGGGACAGGGGTTTCTACGAGCAGTACTTC. This encodes CASSRWDRGFYEQYF.

This clonotype appeared many times. CDR3 nucleotide sequence: TGTGCCAGCAGCCCAACGACTAGCGGGAGTATCTACGAGCAGTACTTC. Its translation: CASSPTTSGSIYEQYF. The chain joins TRBV11-2 to TRBJ2-7; 12 bases match TRBD2. V shed 5 bases and J 3 bases; nucleotides not matched to a gene: 8. CDR1 and CDR2 from the germline V gene are SGHAT and FQNNGV. The CDR3 loop spans 16 amino acids.

This clonotype was found many times. The CDR3 loop is CSVQDGYTF. The CDR3 DNA sequence: TGCAGCGTCCAAGATGGCTACACCTTC. V gene TRBV29-1 combines with J gene TRBJ1-2; D call uncertain. The CDR3 length is 9 residues. The V end lost 6 bases, the J end lost 6 bases, and 5 bases lay between the germline ends. Germline CDR1 and CDR2: SQVTM and ANQGSEA.

This clonotype was recorded a few times. The chain uses TRBV6-5 and TRBJ2-7, with 9 bases aligning to TRBD2. Germline-derived CDR1 and CDR2 are MNHEY and SVGAGI. The CDR3 loop spans 17 amino acids. V lost 6 bases, J lost 7 bases, and 19 bases stayed unmatched. CDR3 DNA: TGTGCCAGCAGCAATCCCGGTGTGAGCGGGGGGCCCCGGGAGCAGTACTTC. Its protein is CASSNPGVSGGPREQYF.

In its sample, this clonotype was seen a few times. The rearrangement joins TRBV30 to TRBJ1-2; D not certain. Between the trimmed V and J ends, which lost 8 bases and 8 bases, there was a span of 24 bases. This CDR3 region has 14 residues. Germline lookup yields CDR1 GTSNPN and CDR2 SVGIG (reference sequence). CDR3 protein: CAISNRNLPVGYTF. Here the CDR3 DNA reads TGTGCCATCTCAAACAGAAACTTACCCGTCGGCTACACCTTC.

As for this clonotype: Only one base separates this from a far larger clonotype, so it likely reflects a read error. The CDR3 DNA follows: TGTGCCAGCAGTCGGGACAGGGGTGATGAGCAGTACTTC. It translates to CASSRDRGDEQYF. The chain links TRBV6-4 to TRBJ2-7, with 10 nucleotides matching TRBD1. The V and J ends lost 5 bases and 7 bases, in that order; junction bases with no gene match: 5. The CDR3 runs 13 residues. CDR1 MRHNA and CDR2 SNTAGT come from the germline V gene.

This clonotype appeared many times. The rearrangement joins TRBV6-2 or TRBV6-3 to TRBJ2-1; 7 nucleotides line up with TRBD1. Germline V gives CDR1 MNHEY, CDR2 SVGEGT. The CDR3 is made up of 14 amino acids. V shed 2 bases and J 6 bases; nucleotides not matched to a gene: 4. CDR3 loop: CASSYLTGSNEQFF. As DNA, the CDR3 is TGTGCCAGCAGTTACCTGACAGGGAGCAATGAGCAGTTCTTC.

This clonotype has ten or more counts. An end of the junction differs from the germline gene, which may be a read error. The V call is TRBV20-1, the J call TRBJ2-7; 11 bases fit TRBD2. Germline-derived CDR1 and CDR2 are DFQATT and SNEGSKA (reference sequence). This CDR3 comprises 14 residues. The DNA for the CDR3 is TGCAGTGCTAGAGATCAGGCACTAGCGGGAGCCATTCGCTTC. Protein sequence: CSARDQALAGAIRF.

The table lists this clonotype with many counts. This rearrangement joins TRBV6-2 or TRBV6-3 to TRBJ2-3, with 8 positions matching TRBD2. CDR3 size: 14 residues. The V and J ends lost 7 bases and 3 bases, in that order; junction bases with no gene match: 6. CDR1 and CDR2 (germline): MNHEY, SVGEGT. The DNA of the CDR3 is TGTGCCAGCACTCCGGGACTAGATACAGATACGCAGTATTTT. Protein product: CASTPGLDTDTQYF.

This clonotype was seen many times. The rearrangement joins TRBV9 to TRBJ1-5; D might be TRBD1 (5 bases). CDR3 size: 14 residues. Germline CDR1 and CDR2: SGDLS and YYNGEE. V lost 4 bases, J lost 9 bases, and 17 bases lay in between. As DNA, the CDR3 is TGTGCCAGCAGCCGAGGACACCCCGGTTTGCCCCAGCATTTT. This sequence encodes CASSRGHPGLPQHF. The full variable domain, with the rest looked up from reference TRBV9 and TRBJ1-5, is DSGVTQTPKHLITATGQRVTLRCSPRSGDLSVYWYQQSLDQGLQFLIQYYNGEERAKGNILERFSAQQFPDLHSELNLSSLELGDSALYFCASSRGHPGLPQHFGDGTRLSIL.

This clonotype has at least ten counts. The chain recombines TRBV2 with TRBJ2-1, with 9 bases matching TRBD1. Trimming removed 3 bases from V and 6 bases from J; junction bases left unmatched: 6. This CDR3 has 15 residues. The germline V gene has CDR1 SNHLY and CDR2 FYNNEI. The CDR3 bases are TGTGCCAGCAGTGAGGGACAGGGTTGGGCCAATGAGCAGTTCTTC. Protein product: CASSEGQGWANEQFF.

This clonotype has at least ten counts. The chain combines TRBV19 with TRBJ1-5; D perhaps matches TRBD1 (5 bases). The V gene's germline CDR1 is LNHDA and CDR2 SQIVND (reference sequence). Trimming stripped 1 base from V and 5 bases from J, with 6 bases between. CDR3 size: 13 residues. In nucleotides, the CDR3 is TGTGCCAGTAGTATAGGGGACTATCAGCCCCAGCATTTT. Translating it yields CASSIGDYQPQHF. The full variable domain, completed using reference TRBV19 and TRBJ1-5, is DGGITQSPKYLFRKEGQNVTLSCEQNLNHDAMYWYRQDPGQGLRLIYYSQIVNDFQKGDIAEGYSVSREKKESFPLTVTSAQKNPTAFYLCASSIGDYQPQHFGDGTRLSIL.

In its sample, this clonotype was seen a few times. The rearrangement joins TRBV20-1 to TRBJ1-5, with D possibly matching TRBD1 (5 bases). The germline V and J ends were trimmed by 6 bases and 1 base, with 16 bases remaining between them. The CDR3 is 15 amino acids. The germline CDR1 and CDR2 sequences are DFQATT and SNEGSKA (reference sequence). CDR3 in amino acids: CSAQGGAWSNQPQHF. CDR3 DNA sequence: TGCAGTGCCCAGGGAGGGGCGTGGAGCAATCAGCCCCAGCATTTT.

This clonotype was counted at least ten times. The genes are TRBV5-1 and TRBJ2-7; D is perhaps TRBD1 (6 bases). Trimming took 4 bases from V and 1 from J, leaving 12 bases between them. The CDR3 runs 14 residues. Germline V gives CDR1 SGHRS, CDR2 YFSETQ. The CDR3 DNA sequence: TGCGCCAGCAGCAGGGTCCAGGGGTCCTACGAGCAGTACTTC. Translation gives CASSRVQGSYEQYF.

This rearrangement joins TRBV13 to TRBJ2-7; 8 bases line up with TRBD1. Looked up from germline, CDR1 is PRHDT and CDR2 is FYEKMQ (reference sequence). The CDR3 spans 16 residues. Unmatched junction bases numbered 7, after V lost 1 base and J lost 2 bases. This CDR3 is CASSLAVAGGPYEQYF. Written as DNA, the CDR3 is TGTGCCAGCAGCTTAGCGGTGGCAGGGGGCCCCTACGAGCAGTACTTC.

This clonotype was seen a handful of times. This sequence joins TRBV20-1 and TRBJ1-5; D unresolved. The V gene lost 1 base and the J gene lost 6 bases, with 13 bases spanning the gap. The CDR3 is made up of 14 amino acids. The germline V gene has CDR1 DFQATT and CDR2 SNEGSKA (reference sequence). The CDR3 nucleotides are TGCAGTGCTAGAGGGGTTTGGTCAGGTCAGCCCCAGCATTTT. It encodes CSARGVWSGQPQHF.

Ten or more counts support this clonotype. The chain recombines TRBV7-8 with TRBJ1-2; D remains ambiguous. CDR1 SGHVS and CDR2 FQNEAQ come from the germline V gene. The CDR3 totals 22 residues. Trimming left V 2 bases short and J 0 bases short, with 31 bases between. CDR3 in DNA: TGTGCCAGCAGCTTATATAGGTTTCTCAACCCCTCTGGCGGAGAAACTAACTATGGCTACACCTTC. Its protein is CASSLYRFLNPSGGETNYGYTF.

The chain joins TRBV12-3 or TRBV12-4 to TRBJ2-3; D may match TRBD1 or TRBD2 (5 bases each). Trimming cost V 5 bases and J 0 bases, with 27 bases left between them. The CDR3 totals 20 residues. The CDR3 here is CASSPRQGTTRVASTDTQYF. DNA of the CDR3: TGTGCCAGCAGTCCAAGACAAGGGACCACAAGGGTCGCTAGCACAGATACGCAGTATTTT.

In this sample, this clonotype turned up many times. The rearrangement joins TRBV30 to TRBJ1-2, with 7 bases that match TRBD1. Trimming removed 5 bases from V and 4 bases from J; junction bases left unmatched: 4. This CDR3 is built from 12 residues. CDR1 is GTSNPN and CDR2 is SVGIG in the germline V gene (reference sequence). DNA of the CDR3: TGTGCCTGGTCAGGGGGACTCTATGGCTACACCTTC. Protein: CAWSGGLYGYTF.

This clonotype came up many times. The chain is built from TRBV12-3 or TRBV12-4 and TRBJ2-3; D unresolved. This CDR3 has 14 amino acids. Trimming removed 6 bases from V and 0 bases from J, with 10 bases in between. CDR3 region: CASSPSGSTDTQYF. For the CDR3, the DNA is TGTGCCAGCAGCCCCTCCGGGAGCACAGATACGCAGTATTTT.

This clonotype was seen ten or more times. The chain recombines TRBV2 with TRBJ2-5; D uncertain. Trimming removed 4 bases at V and 5 bases at J, with 8 bases between. Germline assignment: CDR1 SNHLY and CDR2 FYNNEI. The CDR3 contains 12 residues. This CDR3 reads CASSVVRETQYF. CDR3 nucleotides: TGTGCCAGCAGTGTAGTCCGGGAGACCCAGTACTTC.

This clonotype was seen at least ten times. Here the CDR3 reads CASSVTGVGTQYF. CDR3 bases: TGTGCCAGCAGCGTAACAGGGGTGGGGACCCAGTACTTC. The chain has TRBV14 and TRBJ2-5; TRBD1 matches at 7 bases. V was pared by 5 bases and J by 7 bases, with 7 bases of the junction left unmatched. This CDR3 has 13 residues. Germline V gene sequence: CDR1 SGHDN, CDR2 FVKESK.

This clonotype was seen at least ten times. V gene TRBV5-1 combines with J gene TRBJ2-2; 12 bases are a match to TRBD2. The V and J ends lost 0 bases and 8 bases, in that order; junction bases with no gene match: 2. Germline V gene sequence: CDR1 SGHRS, CDR2 YFSETQ. The CDR3 covers 15 residues. DNA of the CDR3: TGCGCCAGCAGCTTGGGACTAGCGGGAGAGGGGGAGCTGTTTTTT. Translating gives CASSLGLAGEGELFF.

This clonotype was picked up many times. CDR3 in DNA: TGTGCCAGCAGCCGTCCGGGACAGGGAGCTGGAGAGCAGTTCTTC. It specifies CASSRPGQGAGEQFF. V is TRBV11-2 and J is TRBJ2-1; 9 bases line up with TRBD1. Germline V gene data show CDR1 as SGHAT and CDR2 as FQNNGV. This CDR3 spans 15 amino acids. V lost 5 bases to trimming and J lost 10 bases; unmatched junction nucleotides: 12.